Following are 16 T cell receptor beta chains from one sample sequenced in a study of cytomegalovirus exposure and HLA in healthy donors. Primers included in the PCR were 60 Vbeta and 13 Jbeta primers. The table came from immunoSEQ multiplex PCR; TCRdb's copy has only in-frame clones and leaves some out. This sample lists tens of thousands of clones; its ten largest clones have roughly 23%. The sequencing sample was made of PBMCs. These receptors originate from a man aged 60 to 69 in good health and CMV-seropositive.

The CDR3, as DNA: TGTGCCAGCAGCATGGGACTAGCGGGAGGTAGCACCGGGGAGCTGTTTTTT. This encodes CASSMGLAGGSTGELFF. This sequence joins TRBV7-2 and TRBJ2-2, with TRBD2 matching 15 bases. With V trimmed by 5 bases and J by 4 bases, 5 bases remained unmatched. Germline V lookup: CDR1 SGHTA, CDR2 FQGNSA. CDR3 size: 17 residues.

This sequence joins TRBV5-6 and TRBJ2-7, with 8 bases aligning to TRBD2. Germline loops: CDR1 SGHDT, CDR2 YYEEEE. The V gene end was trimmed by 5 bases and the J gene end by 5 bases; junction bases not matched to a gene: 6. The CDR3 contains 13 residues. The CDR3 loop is CASRGLVFHEQYF. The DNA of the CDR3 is TGTGCCAGCAGGGGACTAGTTTTCCACGAGCAGTACTTC.

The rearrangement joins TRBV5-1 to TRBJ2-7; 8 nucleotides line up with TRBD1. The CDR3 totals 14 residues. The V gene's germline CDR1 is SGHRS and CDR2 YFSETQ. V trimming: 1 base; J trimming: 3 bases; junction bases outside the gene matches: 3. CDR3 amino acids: CASSLQTGGYEQYF. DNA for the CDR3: TGCGCCAGCAGCTTGCAAACAGGGGGCTACGAGCAGTACTTC.

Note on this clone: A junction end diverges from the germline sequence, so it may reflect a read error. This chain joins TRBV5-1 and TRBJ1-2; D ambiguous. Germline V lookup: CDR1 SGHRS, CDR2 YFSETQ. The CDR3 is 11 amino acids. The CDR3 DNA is TGCGCCAGCGGCTTTAGAGGTGGCTACACCTTC. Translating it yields CASGFRGGYTF.

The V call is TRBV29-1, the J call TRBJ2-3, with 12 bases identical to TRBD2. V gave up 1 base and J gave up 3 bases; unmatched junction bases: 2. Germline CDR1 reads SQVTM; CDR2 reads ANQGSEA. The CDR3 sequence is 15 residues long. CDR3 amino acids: CSVEGLAGVTDTQYF. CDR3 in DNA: TGCAGCGTTGAAGGACTAGCGGGAGTTACAGATACGCAGTATTTT.

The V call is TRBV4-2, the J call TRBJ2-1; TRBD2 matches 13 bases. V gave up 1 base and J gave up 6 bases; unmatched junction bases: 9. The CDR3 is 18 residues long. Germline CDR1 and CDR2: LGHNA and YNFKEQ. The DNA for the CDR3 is TGTGCCAGCAGCCAAGTCCCGGGACTAGCGGGAAGTGGCAATGAGCAGTTCTTC. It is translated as CASSQVPGLAGSGNEQFF.

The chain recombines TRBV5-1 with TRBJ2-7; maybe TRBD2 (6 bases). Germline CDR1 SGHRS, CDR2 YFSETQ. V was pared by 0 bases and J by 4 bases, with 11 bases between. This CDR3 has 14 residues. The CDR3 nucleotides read TGCGCCAGCAGCTTGGGCAGGGACTTATACGAGCAGTACTTC. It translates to CASSLGRDLYEQYF.

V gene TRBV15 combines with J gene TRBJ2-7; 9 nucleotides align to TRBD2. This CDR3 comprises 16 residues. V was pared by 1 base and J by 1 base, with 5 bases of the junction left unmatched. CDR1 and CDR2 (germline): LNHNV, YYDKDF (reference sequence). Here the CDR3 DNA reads TGTGCCACCAGCAGAGGTACGCGGGAGGGATCCTACGAGCAGTACTTC. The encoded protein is CATSRGTREGSYEQYF.

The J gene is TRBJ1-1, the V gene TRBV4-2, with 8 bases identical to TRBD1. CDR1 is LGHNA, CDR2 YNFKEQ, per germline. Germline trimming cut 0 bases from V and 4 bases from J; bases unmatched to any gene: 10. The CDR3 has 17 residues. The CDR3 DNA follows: TGTGCCAGCAGCCAAGAAGGATCGACAGGGGCTGTCACTGAAGCTTTCTTT. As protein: CASSQEGSTGAVTEAFF.

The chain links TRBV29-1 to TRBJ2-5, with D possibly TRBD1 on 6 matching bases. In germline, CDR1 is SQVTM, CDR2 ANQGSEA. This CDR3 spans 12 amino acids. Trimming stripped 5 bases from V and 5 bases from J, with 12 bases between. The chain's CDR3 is CSVMQGPETQYF. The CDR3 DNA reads TGCAGCGTTATGCAGGGGCCGGAGACCCAGTACTTC.

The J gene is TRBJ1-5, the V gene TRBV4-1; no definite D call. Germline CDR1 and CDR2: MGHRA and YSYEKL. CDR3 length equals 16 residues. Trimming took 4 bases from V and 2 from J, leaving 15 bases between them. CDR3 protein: CASSPRGSEGNQPQHF. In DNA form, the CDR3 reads TGCGCCAGCAGCCCACGGGGATCCGAGGGCAATCAGCCCCAGCATTTT.

The CDR3 nucleotides are TGTGCCAGCTCACCCGAGCGACCGGGACAGGGGAACACCATATATTTT. Translated: CASSPERPGQGNTIYF. V gene TRBV18 combines with J gene TRBJ1-3; 10 nucleotides line up with TRBD1. Germline V lookup: CDR1 KGHSH, CDR2 LQKENI. The CDR3 spans 16 residues. J lost 7 bases, V lost 3 bases, and 9 bases had no gene match.

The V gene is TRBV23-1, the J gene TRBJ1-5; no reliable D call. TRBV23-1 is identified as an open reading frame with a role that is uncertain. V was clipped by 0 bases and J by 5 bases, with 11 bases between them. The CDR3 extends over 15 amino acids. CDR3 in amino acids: CASSQSGRLYQPQHF. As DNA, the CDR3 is TGCGCCAGCAGTCAATCTGGCAGGCTTTATCAGCCCCAGCATTTT.

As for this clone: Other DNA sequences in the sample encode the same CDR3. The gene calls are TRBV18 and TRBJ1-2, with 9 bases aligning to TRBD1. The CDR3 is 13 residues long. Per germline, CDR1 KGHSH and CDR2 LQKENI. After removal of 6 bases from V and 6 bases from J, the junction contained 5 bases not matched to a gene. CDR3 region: CASSPTGGNGYTF. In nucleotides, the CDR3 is TGTGCCAGCTCGCCCACAGGGGGCAATGGCTACACCTTC.

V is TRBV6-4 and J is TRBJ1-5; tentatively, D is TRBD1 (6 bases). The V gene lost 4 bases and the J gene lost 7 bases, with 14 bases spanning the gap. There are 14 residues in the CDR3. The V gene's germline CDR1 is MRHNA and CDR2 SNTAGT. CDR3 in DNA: TGTGCCAGCAGTGGGGGGGGGCTGGGGCAGCCCCAGCATTTT. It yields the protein CASSGGGLGQPQHF.

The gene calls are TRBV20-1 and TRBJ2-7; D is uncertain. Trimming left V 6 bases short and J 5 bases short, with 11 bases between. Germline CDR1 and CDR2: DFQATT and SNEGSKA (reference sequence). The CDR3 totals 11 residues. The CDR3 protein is CSAVLPHEQYF. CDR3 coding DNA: TGCAGTGCCGTACTTCCACACGAGCAGTACTTC.